This T cell receptor beta chain was recovered during a study of cytomegalovirus exposure and HLA in healthy donors (dated by TCRdb to about 2017). About the full investigation: In an earlier analysis of about 560 of the donors, 276 Gb of sequence data and some 100 million unique TCR beta sequences from about 190 million T cells were reported. On average, roughly 240,000 unique TCR beta nucleotide sequences were sequenced per donor among a few hundred genotyped donors of the cohort, with roughly 18% of those sequences being non-productive. Among the roughly 390 genotyped donors, roughly 80% belonged to the genetic ancestry cluster associated with self-reported Caucasian donors. The aim of the study was to test whether cataloging public T cell receptors could identify signatures of past pathogen exposure. The number of typed donors differed by locus: roughly 629-640 for A, B, C, DRB1 and DQB1; 522 for DQA1; approximately 610 for DPA1; and about 470 for DPB1. About 300 gigabases of sequencing data and tens of millions of unique TCR sequences were included in an early release covering 500 to 750 HLA-typed donors. The study used immunosequencing to profile the T cell repertoires of approximately 650 subjects and linked those repertoires to cytomegalovirus serostatus. A later analysis re-analyzed previously published TCR beta repertoires from 600 to 850 donors and added high-resolution HLA genotyping to study TCR occurrence patterns. Genome-wide SNP genotypes for about three fifths of the roughly 670 donors were used in a later genetic analysis, which treated that subset as a discovery cohort. The later analysis used no new phenotypic data to find candidate immune exposures, relying instead on TCR beta sequences and their occurrence across donors. Both class I and class II loci were covered by HLA typing, at four-digit resolution. Five DR-DQ haplotypes were treated as single units for association and clustering because of strong linkage in the cohort. Besides the first cohort of under 700 subjects, a separate validation cohort made up of some 110 different subjects was used. Every discovery cohort repertoire had been produced on one sequencing platform. High-throughput TCR immunosequencing, statistical association of individual TCRs with disease status, and machine learning were combined to predict cytomegalovirus infection status. Donor age, sex, ethnicity and CMV serostatus were compiled alongside the repertoire data. To decide whether each TCR beta V gene segment behaved as functional or pseudogenic, an earlier analysis of fewer than 750 of the donors relied on high-throughput TCR beta sequencing.

Results the study describes overall, beyond this receptor: HLA typing was unavailable for some donors at each locus, so association tests used only the typed subset. A later genetic analysis associated a missense DCLRE1C variant with V-gene and J-gene trimming of TCR beta chains, and an independent cohort replicated the association. Most TCR sequences were observed very rarely across donors, whereas some public TCRs were present in many individuals. The sequencing pipeline was judged likely to have produced a cluster of highly shared sequence variants as a technical artifact. It was suggested by the authors that the approach could potentially be generalized to other disease states and immunological phenotypes. In a later analysis, most CMV-associated TCR beta chains were found to appear HLA-restricted, with HLA associations seemingly driven largely by CMV exposure. Broadly in line with IMGT annotations, most TCR beta V segments showed up in productive rearrangements about 87% or about 30% of the time in an earlier analysis of 587 of the donors. The only immune exposure information available for the cohort was CMV serostatus. A later genetic analysis reported fewer N-insertions in productive TCRs among donors in an Asian-associated ancestry cluster than the roughly 700-donor mean. In vitro tests confirmed that a few of the cytomegalovirus-associated TCR beta chains recognize cytomegalovirus antigens. In a later analysis, 16,951 TCR beta sequences were associated with specific HLA alleles at a false discovery rate of 0.05. Presence/absence analyses assumed roughly uniform sequencing depth across donors, an assumption that may not hold. A later analysis reported that several top co-occurrence clusters appeared linked to parvovirus B19, influenza, CMV and Epstein-Barr virus. In a later analysis, the rate of TCR association differed among HLA loci, with DRB1 alleles having the most associated TCRs and HLA-C alleles having the fewest. The cohort was sequenced for TCR beta chains only, and without alpha or paired-chain data the features that could be detected were limited. Because counts were too low, 15 to 20 rarely observed V segments, including chromosome 9 orphons, were excluded from the earlier analysis of fewer than 650 of the donors. In both the original and validation cohorts, the classifier was reported to diagnose cytomegalovirus status with high specificity and sensitivity. Compared with equally common non-associated chains, HLA-associated TCR beta chains in a later analysis were more clonally expanded and had lower generation probabilities. When HLA alleles, especially DR and DQ, strongly co-occurred, attributing TCR associations to individual alleles was difficult. Some IMGT-functional V segments, including TRBV6-2 and TRBV6-3, could not be distinguished by the 87-base-pair reads and were therefore excluded. Linkage disequilibrium might explain the correlated functional status among segregating V segments, but an unknown experimental factor could not be excluded. A further reported finding was that TCR beta sequences accurately predicted the HLA-A and HLA-B alleles for most subjects in the first cohort. The study gave a list of 150 to 200 TCR beta chains associated with cytomegalovirus.

Points on this clone: No antigen is known for it. No much larger clone is present one base from it, and per-base qualities are unavailable.

CDR3 length: 15 amino acids, cysteine to phenylalanine. Only the CDR3 region is kept as DNA, spanning 45 bases read in frame from base 1. Reading the germline V gene gives CDR1 SGDLS and CDR2 YYNGEE. Trimming removed 0 bases from V and 4 bases from J; the gene matches leave 4 bases unexplained. Receptor libraries were prepared by the immunoSEQ multiplex PCR assay. For the multiplex PCR, a mixture combining 60 forward primers for TCR Vbeta segments and 13 reverse primers for TCR Jbeta segments was used. The CDR3 region of rearranged TCR beta genes was amplified from genomic DNA by a multiplex PCR assay. On the Illumina HiSeq System, the amplified TCR beta libraries were sequenced as 87-base-pair reads. As for the original processing: A later analysis counted approximately 84 million unique TCR beta chains across the 550 to 750 repertoires, and some 11 million of these chains were shared by at least two donors. To remove PCR and sequencing errors, raw reads were error-corrected and collapsed into unique sequences using a nearest-neighbor algorithm that merged closely related sequences. V, D and J gene segments were assigned by aligning CDR3 sequences to IMGT reference sequences. Each retained sequence needed at least a six-nucleotide match to both a V gene segment and a J gene segment. Rearrangements were called productive when the CDR3 lacked stop codons and stayed in frame with V and J; all others were non-productive. CDR3 was defined according to IMGT convention as the region running from the second conserved V-encoded cysteine to the conserved J-encoded phenylalanine. In an earlier analysis of approximately 590 of the donors, sequences lacking an unambiguous match to a single V gene segment were excluded. An earlier analysis of approximately 590 of the donors called V segments functional above 56.7% productive rearrangements and segregating when the between-donor standard deviation exceeded 5%. To diagnose cytomegalovirus status from the catalog of TCR beta chain sequences, a statistical classification framework was built. A later analysis assigned V and J genes by comparing TCR nucleotide sequences with IMGT/GENE-DB human TR gene sequences. A later analysis assigned CDR3 sequences and most-parsimonious VDJ recombination scenarios with the TCRdist pipeline. A later analysis defined each TCR beta chain by its CDR3 amino acid sequence plus V-gene family, and excluded reads lacking a unique V-gene family. In a later analysis, around 600 highly shared, low-generation-probability nucleotide sequences were removed to address suspected cross-contamination and a sequencing artifact. For each public chain, a later analysis derived a clonal expansion index from normalized ranks of inferred template counts within each repertoire. In a later analysis, generation probabilities were computed using a VDJ recombination model fitted to out-of-frame rearrangements, and the results were checked against IGoR. Hypergeometric tests were used in a later analysis to score TCR-TCR, TCR-HLA and TCR-CMV co-occurrence, with a repertoire-size bias correction applied to the TCR pairs. To estimate false discovery rates, a later analysis permuted the HLA or CMV assignments 20 times. In a later analysis, co-occurring TCRs were grouped using DBSCAN, with TCRdist sequence similarity added in when clustering inside HLA-allele-positive subsets. For co-occurrence clustering, repertoires with fewer than 30,000 or more than 120,000 public chains were excluded, along with roughly five repertoires with anomalous nucleotide sharing. TCRdb holds this immuneACCESS table with in-frame rearrangements only. Some clones are missing; in checked studies, unresolved V genes explain under half, and the rest has no known cause. V and J calls and clone size are as listed in that table; D and trimming were resolved from the DNA. The sample yields about 150,000 clones; over 50% were counted once. Over 1.5% of the sample is held by the ten biggest clonotypes.

The cohort consisted of hundreds of healthy bone marrow donors. Cohort members were all nominally healthy when sampled, although unrecorded immune exposures were likely present. Of the approximately 610 cohort members, about 280 had positive CMV serostatus and 350 to 450 had negative CMV serostatus, and CMV serostatus was not recorded for the donor. Each donor provided a peripheral blood sample, and peripheral blood mononuclear cells were used for TCR beta sequencing. The Qiagen DNeasy Blood Extraction Kit was used to extract genomic DNA from the blood cell samples. Sequencing was carried out using PBMCs. This receptor was identified in a human donor in good health. The chain couples TRBV9 to TRBJ2-7; 10 middle bases align to TRBD2. The CDR3 protein sequence reads: CASSVDASGRYEQYF. The DNA is as follows: TGTGCCAGCAGCGTAGATGCTAGCGGGAGATACGAGCAGTACTTC.